This paragraph covers one T cell receptor beta chain sequence. Its antigen is unidentified. Within the sample, other DNA sequences also encode this same CDR3. The record originates from a study of memory CD4+ T cells and cytomegalovirus serostatus. About the research overall: Donors were healthy Belgian adults, 10 or so CMV seropositive and approximately 23 seronegative. Study findings and constraints: Repertoires predicted CMV serostatus with median bootstrapped AUC of approximately 0.94.

Single viable CD3+CD4+CD8-CD45RO+ cells were sorted as the memory CD4+ T cells. Total CD4+ T cells were enriched by CD4 positive selection. The CDR3 is 14 amino acids. V trimming: 6 bases; J trimming: 8 bases; junction bases outside the gene matches: 9. Germline CDR1 and CDR2: SGHVS and FNYEAQ. Authors' analysis steps: After removing out-of-frame reads, 2 million to 2.5 million distinct TCRbeta sequences remained. Measured with immunoSEQ multiplex PCR; TCRdb has only the in-frame clones, and not every one. That table supplies the V and J calls and clone size; D and trimming were determined from the DNA. The data contain about 73,000 clones, approximately 78% of them singletons.

The chain has TRBV7-6 and TRBJ1-4, with 7 bases lining up with TRBD1. Sequenced: memory CD4+ T cells from blood. The receptor comes from an adult in good health and CMV-seropositive. This CDR3 is CASSTQPGGEKLFF. CDR3 sequence (DNA): TGTGCCAGCAGTACACAACCAGGGGGGGAAAAACTGTTTTTT. Full variable domain (missing parts from reference TRBV7-6 and TRBJ1-4): GAGVSQSPRYKVTKRGQDVALRCDPISGHVSLYWYRQALGQGPEFLTYFNYEAQQDKSGLPNDRFSAERPEGSISTLTIQRTEQRDSAMYRCASSTQPGGEKLFFGSGTQLSVL.